What follows are 31 T cell receptor beta chains derived from one specimen sequenced in a study of T cell repertoires in cytomegalovirus infection. For these TCRs, the target antigens are not known. TCRdb ran MiXCR on the reads and lists one entry per CDR3 protein. This table has 100,000 to 150,000 distinct CDR3 sequences, more than 20% appearing once. The material sequenced was PBMCs, sequenced either directly or after in vitro stimulation (not recorded which). These TCRs come from a human donor in good health (CMV status not recorded). Some clones in this sample may be carry-over from other donors' samples.

The chain joins TRBV10-3 to TRBJ2-7, with TRBD1 matching over 10 bases. Unmatched junction bases numbered 3, after V lost 5 bases and J lost 2 bases. Germline V gives CDR1 ENHRY, CDR2 SYGVKD. The CDR3 contains 14 residues. CDR3 protein: CAISPGQGTYEQYV. CDR3 coding DNA: TGTGCCATCAGTCCGGGACAGGGGACCTACGAGCAGTACGTC.

This clonotype showed up many times. The rearrangement uses TRBV7-2 and TRBJ1-3, with unresolved D. Per the germline V gene, CDR1 is SGHTA and CDR2 is FQGNSA. With 1 base removed from V and 2 bases from J, the gap between germline ends came to 6 bases. The CDR3 spans 14 residues. CDR3 region: CASSLGLAGNTIYF. The CDR3 nucleotides read TGTGCCAGCAGCTTAGGTTTGGCTGGAAACACCATATATTTT.

This chain links TRBV12-3 or TRBV12-4 with TRBJ1-4, with 7 nucleotides matching TRBD1. With 4 bases clipped from V and 8 bases from J, the junction kept 10 bases outside the gene matches. The CDR3 spans 15 residues. The CDR3: CASSSNTGVGEKLFF. CDR3 bases: TGTGCCAGCAGTTCGAACACAGGGGTAGGAGAAAAACTGTTTTTT.

This clonotype has ten or more counts. V usage is TRBV7-2 and J usage is TRBJ2-5; 7 bases are a match to TRBD2. This CDR3 is built from 13 residues. Unmatched junction bases numbered 3, after V lost 7 bases and J lost 1 base. Germline CDR1 is SGHTA and CDR2 is FQGNSA. CDR3 sequence reads: CASNGGFQETQYF. The CDR3 DNA reads as TGTGCCAGCAACGGGGGGTTCCAAGAGACCCAGTACTTC.

The V gene is TRBV5-4, the J gene TRBJ2-1; TRBD2 matches 13 bases. V gave up 3 bases and J gave up 0 bases; unmatched junction bases: 6. The CDR3 covers 18 residues. Looked up from germline, CDR1 is SGHNT and CDR2 is YYREEE (reference sequence). DNA of the CDR3: TGTGCCAGCAGCTCGGGGACTAGCGGGACGAGCTCCTACAATGAGCAGTTCTTC. Residues: CASSSGTSGTSSYNEQFF.

This clonotype has a handful of counts. The chain has TRBV28 and TRBJ1-1, with 9 bases identical to TRBD1. J lost 1 base, V lost 11 bases, and 5 bases had no gene match. CDR3 length: 13 residues. Germline V gene lookup returns CDR1 MDHEN and CDR2 SYDVKM. The CDR3 DNA is TGTGCCGGGACAGGGTTGGCGAACACTGAAGCTTTCTTT. Encoded protein: CAGTGLANTEAFF.

The chain joins TRBV29-1 to TRBJ2-5; 7 positions agree with TRBD1. With 6 bases clipped from V and 3 bases from J, the junction kept 7 bases outside the gene matches. There are 13 residues in the CDR3. Germline V gives CDR1 SQVTM, CDR2 ANQGSEA. In nucleotides, the CDR3 is TGCAGCGTGGCCCCGACAGGGAAAGAGACCCAGTACTTC. It specifies CSVAPTGKETQYF.

Many counts were recorded for this clonotype. J is TRBJ2-2 and V is TRBV10-2, with no clear D. V was pared by 3 bases and J by 4 bases, with 9 bases between. The CDR3 runs 14 residues. Germline V gene data show CDR1 as WSHSY and CDR2 as SAAADI. CDR3 DNA sequence: TGCGCCAGCAGTGACTGGGGTAGCACCGGGGAGCTGTTTTTT. Encoded protein: CASSDWGSTGELFF.

This clonotype was observed a handful of times. The chain is built from TRBV4-1 and TRBJ2-1; no clear D gene. The ends were cut back, 4 bases at V and 0 bases at J, with 10 bases in the middle. From germline, CDR1 is MGHRA and CDR2 YSYEKL. The CDR3 runs 15 residues. CDR3 nucleotides: TGCGCCAGCAGCCCTGGGATCTTCTCCTACAATGAGCAGTTCTTC. Translation gives CASSPGIFSYNEQFF.

There are a few counts of this clonotype. The V call is TRBV27, the J call TRBJ2-3; D gene unclear. Germline V gene lookup returns CDR1 MNHEY and CDR2 SMNVEV (reference sequence). V was trimmed by 7 bases and J by 6 bases, leaving 8 bases between them. CDR3 length: 11 residues. In nucleotides, the CDR3 is TGTGCCAGCATAGGAGCGGATACGCAGTATTTT. Amino acids: CASIGADTQYF.

In its sample, this clonotype was seen a few times. The chain carries TRBV5-1 and TRBJ2-4; 7 nucleotides line up with TRBD1. This CDR3 spans 16 amino acids. Germline V gives CDR1 SGHRS, CDR2 YFSETQ. Germline trimming cut 4 bases from V and 0 bases from J; bases unmatched to any gene: 7. The CDR3 nucleotides read TGCGCCAGCAGCATCGGGACAGCCATAGCCAAAAACATTCAGTACTTC. Protein: CASSIGTAIAKNIQYF.

The rearrangement uses TRBV11-1 and TRBJ2-3, with unresolved D. The CDR3 is 13 residues long. Trimming stripped 4 bases from V and 4 bases from J, with 9 bases between. Germline V lookup: CDR1 SGHAT, CDR2 FQDESV (reference sequence). In DNA, the CDR3 is TGTGCCAGCAGCTCCCAATTGTCAGATACGCAGTATTTT. Translating gives CASSSQLSDTQYF.

Ten or more counts support this clonotype. The rearrangement uses TRBV12-3 or TRBV12-4 and TRBJ2-7, with D tentatively TRBD2 (6 bases). Between the trimmed V and J ends, which lost 5 bases and 6 bases, there was a span of 14 bases. The CDR3 loop spans 13 amino acids. CDR3 coding DNA: TGTGCCAGCAGTCCCACTGGCGGGACCGAGCAGTACGTC. Translation gives CASSPTGGTEQYV.

CDR3 region: CASSDSPNYGYTF. The CDR3 nucleotides read TGTGCCAGCAGTGACAGTCCTAACTATGGCTACACCTTC. The chain employs TRBV12-3 or TRBV12-4 and TRBJ1-2; D possibly corresponds to TRBD1 (5 bases). This CDR3 spans 13 amino acids. V lost 5 bases and J 0 bases, leaving 7 bases between the germline ends.

This clonotype was counted only a few times. This sequence joins TRBV7-3 and TRBJ2-7; 9 nucleotides line up with TRBD2. Trimming cost V 3 bases and J 4 bases; bases outside gene matches: 4. Germline V CDR1 and CDR2: SGHTA, FQGTGA. The CDR3 length is 14 residues. CDR3: CASSLSSGAYEQYF. The CDR3 nucleotides are TGTGCCAGCAGCTTGTCTAGCGGGGCGTACGAGCAGTACTTC.

This clonotype was observed a handful of times. The J gene is TRBJ1-2, the V gene TRBV20-1; the match to TRBD1 covers 7 bases. This CDR3 comprises 14 residues. Trimming at V came to 2 bases and at J to 6 bases, leaving 9 bases not matched to a gene. Germline V gene lookup returns CDR1 DFQATT and CDR2 SNEGSKA (reference sequence). CDR3 coding DNA: TGCAGTGCTAGATCGGACGACAGGGTCGATGGCTACACCTTC. Its translation is CSARSDDRVDGYTF.

This chain connects TRBV7-2 to TRBJ2-3; D might be TRBD2 (5 bases). The CDR3 totals 15 residues. The germline V gene encodes CDR1 SGHTA and CDR2 FQGNSA. Deletions cut 5 bases from V and 2 bases from J, with 14 bases between. CDR3 nucleotide sequence: TGTGCCAGCAGCCCCTCCCCGGGATTCACAGATACGCAGTATTTT. It encodes CASSPSPGFTDTQYF.

The table lists this clonotype with a few counts. The genes are TRBV7-9 and TRBJ1-1; a possible D gene is TRBD1 (6 bases). V was shortened by 5 bases and J by 5 bases, with 18 bases between the two germline ends. Germline V gives CDR1 SEHNR, CDR2 FQNEAQ (reference sequence). CDR3 length equals 15 residues. CDR3 nucleotides: TGTGCCAGCAGCAATCCATCCACAGGGAAGACTGAAGCTTTCTTT. This sequence encodes CASSNPSTGKTEAFF.

This clonotype has more than one count but fewer than ten. The gene calls are TRBV9 and TRBJ1-6, with a possible D match to TRBD1 (5 bases). V lost 4 bases to trimming and J lost 10 bases, with 18 bases between them. This CDR3 has 15 residues. The V gene's germline CDR1 is SGDLS and CDR2 YYNGEE. The CDR3 reads CASSSRAIGGSPLHF. The CDR3 DNA sequence: TGTGCCAGCAGCTCTCGGGCCATCGGGGGGTCACCCCTCCACTTT.

The chain recombines TRBV10-3 with TRBJ2-7; 12 bases fit TRBD2. CDR1 is ENHRY and CDR2 is SYGVKD in the germline V gene. The CDR3 consists of 17 residues. V lost 4 bases, J lost 1 base, and 8 bases stayed unmatched. CDR3 nucleotides: TGTGCCATCAGTGGGCCTAGCGGGAGGGCCAATTCCTACGAGCAGTACTTC. It translates to CAISGPSGRANSYEQYF.

This clonotype was seen a few times. The chain has TRBV12-5 and TRBJ1-1; D is ambiguous. The germline V gene encodes CDR1 LGHNT and CDR2 FRNRAP. Trimming pared 3 bases from V and 0 bases from J, leaving 5 bases between. This CDR3 is built from 13 residues. The CDR3 DNA reads as TGTGCTAGTGGTTTCGATTTGAACACTGAAGCTTTCTTT. This codes for CASGFDLNTEAFF.

This clonotype was counted at least ten times. The gene calls are TRBV6-1 and TRBJ2-7, with D possibly TRBD1 on 6 matching bases. Germline CDR1 reads MNHNS; CDR2 reads SASEGT. The V end was cut by 8 bases, the J end by 5 bases, with 19 bases between. The CDR3 sequence is 14 residues long. The CDR3 region has the DNA TGTGCCAGCCTCCGGACAGTCCAAAGCAACGAGCAGTACTTC. Translating gives CASLRTVQSNEQYF.

The chain is built from TRBV6-2 or TRBV6-3 and TRBJ2-5; 9 bases agree with TRBD2. Germline V gene lookup returns CDR1 MNHEY and CDR2 SVGEGT. The CDR3 contains 17 residues. V dropped 2 bases and J dropped 0; count of bases not matched to a gene: 7. The CDR3 here is CASSYGATSGNQETQYF. CDR3 DNA: TGTGCCAGCAGTTACGGGGCGACTAGCGGAAACCAAGAGACCCAGTACTTC.

This chain joins TRBV4-3 and TRBJ2-1; 13 bases fit TRBD2. The CDR3 runs 18 residues. Germline V gene data show CDR1 as LGHNA and CDR2 as YSLEER. V shed 0 bases and J 0 bases; nucleotides not matched to a gene: 2. CDR3 loop: CASSQDTSGRASYNEQFF. In nucleotides, the CDR3 is TGCGCCAGCAGCCAAGATACTAGCGGGAGGGCCTCCTACAATGAGCAGTTCTTC.

The V and J genes are TRBV6-2 or TRBV6-3 and TRBJ2-5, with D possibly being TRBD2 (6 bases). The germline CDR1 and CDR2 sequences are MNHEY and SVGEGT. V was pared by 1 base and J by 2 bases, with 14 bases between. CDR3 length: 16 residues. Written as DNA, the CDR3 is TGTGCCAGCAGTTACTGGCCGGGAGAGGAGCAAGAGACCCAGTACTTC. Protein product: CASSYWPGEEQETQYF.

This clonotype was detected only once. This chain links TRBV19 with TRBJ1-2; 9 bases are a match to TRBD1. Trimming at V came to 4 bases and at J to 5 bases, leaving 2 bases not matched to a gene. In germline, CDR1 is LNHDA, CDR2 SQIVND (reference sequence). This CDR3 comprises 13 residues. The CDR3 loop reads CASSTGQGYGYTF. The CDR3 coding sequence is TGTGCCAGTAGTACCGGACAGGGGTATGGCTACACCTTC. The variable domain in full, with the rest retrieved from reference TRBV19 and TRBJ1-2, is DGGITQSPKYLFRKEGQNVTLSCEQNLNHDAMYWYRQDPGQGLRLIYYSQIVNDFQKGDIAEGYSVSREKKESFPLTVTSAQKNPTAFYLCASSTGQGYGYTFGSGTRLTVV.

The J gene is TRBJ2-7, the V gene TRBV27; 7 nucleotides line up with TRBD2. Germline CDR1 is MNHEY and CDR2 is SMNVEV (reference sequence). The CDR3 covers 16 residues. The J segment lost 2 bases and the V segment lost 4 bases, leaving 11 bases of the junction unmatched. The DNA of the CDR3 is TGTGCCAGCAGTTACAACATGGGAGGGTCCCCCTACGAGCAGTACTTC. Protein product: CASSYNMGGSPYEQYF.

In its sample, this clonotype was seen a few times. The chain joins TRBV7-2 to TRBJ2-5; a weak D match, TRBD2 (5 bases). CDR3 length: 16 residues. V gave up 2 bases and J gave up 2 bases, with 15 bases separating them. Per the germline V gene, CDR1 is SGHTA and CDR2 is FQGNSA. In DNA, the CDR3 is TGTGCCAGCAGCTTATTTATAAGAGGGAGACAAGAGACCCAGTACTTC. Its protein product is CASSLFIRGRQETQYF. The complete variable domain, with remaining parts taken from reference TRBV7-2 and TRBJ2-5, reads GAGVSQSPSNKVTEKGKDVELRCDPISGHTALYWYRQSLGQGLEFLIYFQGNSAPDKSGLPSDRFSAERTGGSVSTLTIQRTQQEDSAVYLCASSLFIRGRQETQYFGPGTRLLVL.

The genes are TRBV12-3 or TRBV12-4 and TRBJ2-1; 12 nucleotides agree with TRBD2. Losses at the gene ends were 6 bases for V and 6 bases for J; bases not matched to a gene: 6. CDR3 size: 15 residues. The DNA for the CDR3 is TGTGCCAGCAGGTCGACTAGCGGGAGCTTCAATGAGCAGTTCTTC. Translating gives CASRSTSGSFNEQFF.

This clonotype was observed a handful of times. This chain links TRBV29-1 with TRBJ2-3, with D tentatively TRBD1 or TRBD2 (5 bases each). CDR1 is SQVTM and CDR2 is ANQGSEA in the germline V gene. The CDR3 is made up of 14 amino acids. The V and J ends lost 2 bases and 1 base respectively, with 10 bases between them. The CDR3 sequence: CSVEIGDRTDTQYF. CDR3 DNA sequence: TGCAGCGTTGAAATTGGGGACCGCACAGATACGCAGTATTTT.

The chain joins TRBV19 to TRBJ1-2; D is perhaps TRBD1 (5 bases). The germline CDR1 and CDR2 sequences are LNHDA and SQIVND (reference sequence). This CDR3 is built from 15 residues. V dropped 3 bases and J dropped 3 bases, with 14 bases sitting between them. CDR3 DNA sequence: TGTGCCAGTAGTATTTATCCAGGGTCCTACTATGGCTACACCTTC. This sequence encodes CASSIYPGSYYGYTF.